The sequence of this T cell receptor beta chain was determined in a study of CD8 T cells in Susac syndrome (dated by TCRdb to between 2017 and 2020). Notes on the research overall: Among the Susac syndrome patients who were sequenced, clinically active disease was present in about six and clinical remission was observed in fewer than 10. At blood withdrawal, Susac syndrome patients were either therapy-naive, taking corticosteroids (in some cases with IVIg as well), or taking IVIg alone. The study used repertoire sequencing to test whether antigen drove CD8+ T cell activation and differentiation in Susac syndrome. General study outcomes and caveats: No clonal expansion was detected in the CD4+ T cell repertoire of Susac syndrome patients. The TCR sequencing and HLA analysis was acknowledged to have included a relatively small number of individuals.

High-throughput TCR beta sequencing profiled peripheral blood CD8+ and CD4+ T cells from healthy donors, Susac syndrome patients and multiple sclerosis patients. The Susac syndrome patients fulfilled recently defined diagnostic criteria for definite or probable disease. Bulk CD8+ and CD4+ T cells were purified magnetically by negative isolation, whereas CD8+ TEMRA cells were enriched by FACS. Blood was drawn into EDTA tubes, processed within 24 hours, and PBMCs were isolated by density gradient centrifugation. PBMCs destined for TCR sequencing were cryopreserved in liquid nitrogen and later thawed in a 37 °C water bath. Purity of sorted or isolated CD4+, CD8+ and CD8+ TEMRA cells was at least 90%. In regard to this clonotype: It lacks a known antigen. Per-base quality was not reported, and no clone a single base away is much larger than it.

The CDR3 starts with the cysteine, ends with the phenylalanine, and has 13 residues. CDR3 DNA only is kept here, 39 bases in frame from base 1. CDR1 KGHSH and CDR2 LQKENI are derived from the germline V gene. V and J are truncated by 6 bases and 2 bases respectively, leaving an intervening sequence of 10 bases. RNA was extracted using the RNeasy kit, and roughly 0.5 to 1 microgram was reverse transcribed with random hexamers. The immunoSEQ multiplex PCR assay, which covers 54 Vbeta and 13 Jbeta segments, was used to amplify TCR beta CDR3 regions. PCR amplification bias was corrected by using a synthetic template baseline for primer optimization and computational correction. As for the original processing: Reads were annotated to V, D and J genes according to IMGT and were analyzed with immunoSEQ Analyzer, with only productive sequences retained. Clonality was computed as one minus Shannon entropy normalized by log2 of the number of productive unique sequences. For each patient and control, public and private clones were evaluated within the 100 most prevalent clones. A clone was defined as Susac-specific if it was absent from the healthy and MS cohorts, from some 1,100 published viral clones and from other ImmuneACCESS disease sequences. In-frame beta chains were kept once TCRdb had trimmed the public reads at Q25 with fastp and called clones with MiXCR. Each entry is one CDR3 protein sequence, shown with its most common DNA and genes. The V and J calls reflect TCRdb's pipeline rather than the authors' work. The sample table shows about 240,000 distinct CDR3 sequences, and almost 97% are seen once. The ten largest account for 0.1% of the sample.

The specimen was CD4+ T cells from PBMCs. This receptor was identified in a human donor with Susac syndrome. The chain links TRBV18 with TRBJ1-1, with the identity of the D gene unclear. The bases are TGTGCCAGCTCCCTGAACTTCAACACTGAAGCTTTCTTT. Protein translation: CASSLNFNTEAFF.